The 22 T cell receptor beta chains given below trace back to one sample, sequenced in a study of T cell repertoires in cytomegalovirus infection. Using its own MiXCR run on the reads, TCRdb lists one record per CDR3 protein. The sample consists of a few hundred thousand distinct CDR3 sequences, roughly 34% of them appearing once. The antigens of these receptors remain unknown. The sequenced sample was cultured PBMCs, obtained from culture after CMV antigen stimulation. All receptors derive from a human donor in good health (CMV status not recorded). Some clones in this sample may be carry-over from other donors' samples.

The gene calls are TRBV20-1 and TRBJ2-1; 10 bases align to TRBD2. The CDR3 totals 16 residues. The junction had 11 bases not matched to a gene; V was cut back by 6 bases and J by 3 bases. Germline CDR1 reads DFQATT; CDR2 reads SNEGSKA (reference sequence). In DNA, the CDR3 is TGCAGTGCCAATCTCCGGACTAGCGGACTCTACAATGAGCAGTTCTTC. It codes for CSANLRTSGLYNEQFF.

DNA of the CDR3: TGTGCCAGCAGTTACGCTGTGGCAGGGTCAAAAAATGAGCAGTTCTTC. Its translation is CASSYAVAGSKNEQFF. This chain links TRBV6-6 with TRBJ2-1, with TRBD1 as a possible D gene (5 bases). Germline CDR1 is MNHNY and CDR2 is SVGAGI (reference sequence). V lost 2 bases and J 7 bases, leaving 18 bases between the germline ends. The length of the CDR3 is 16 residues.

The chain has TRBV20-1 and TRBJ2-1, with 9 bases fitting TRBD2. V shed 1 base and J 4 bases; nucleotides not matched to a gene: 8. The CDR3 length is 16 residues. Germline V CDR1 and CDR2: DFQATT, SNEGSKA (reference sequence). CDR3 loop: CSARAPRLAAYNEQFF. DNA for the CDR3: TGCAGTGCTAGAGCCCCCCGACTAGCGGCTTACAATGAGCAGTTCTTC.

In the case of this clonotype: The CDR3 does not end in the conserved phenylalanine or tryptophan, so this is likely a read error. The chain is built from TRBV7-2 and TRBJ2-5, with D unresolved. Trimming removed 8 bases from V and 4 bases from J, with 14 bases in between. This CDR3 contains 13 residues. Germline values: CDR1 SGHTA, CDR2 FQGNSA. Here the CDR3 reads CASGRITLETQYS. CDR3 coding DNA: TGTGCCAGCGGGCGGATCACGCTAGAGACCCAGTACTCA.

CDR3 sequence (DNA): TGTGCCACCAGTGATTCTGGTAGCCCTCGTCGAGAGACCCAGTACTTC. This encodes CATSDSGSPRRETQYF. The chain couples TRBV24-1 to TRBJ2-5; D is unclear. Germline-derived CDR1 and CDR2 are KGHDR and SFDVKD. V was cut by 2 bases and J by 4 bases, with 16 bases left in between. CDR3 length: 16 amino acids.

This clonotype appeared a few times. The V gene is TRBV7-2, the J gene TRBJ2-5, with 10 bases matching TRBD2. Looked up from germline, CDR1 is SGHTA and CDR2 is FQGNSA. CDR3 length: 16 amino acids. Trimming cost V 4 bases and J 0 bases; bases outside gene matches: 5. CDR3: CASSSQTSGYQETQYF. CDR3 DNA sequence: TGTGCCAGCAGCTCTCAGACTAGCGGGTACCAAGAGACCCAGTACTTC.

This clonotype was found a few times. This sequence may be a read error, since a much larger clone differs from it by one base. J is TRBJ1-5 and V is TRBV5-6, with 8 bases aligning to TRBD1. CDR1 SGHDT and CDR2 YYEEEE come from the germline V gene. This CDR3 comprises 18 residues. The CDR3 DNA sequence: TGTGCCAGCAGCCTAGGACAGGGAGGGAGCGGAAGCAATCAGTCCCAGCATTTT. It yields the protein CASSLGQGGSGSNQSQHF.

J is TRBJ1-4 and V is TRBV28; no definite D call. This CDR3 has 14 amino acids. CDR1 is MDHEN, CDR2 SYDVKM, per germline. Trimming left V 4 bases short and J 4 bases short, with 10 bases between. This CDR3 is CASSSQNSNEKLFF. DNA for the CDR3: TGTGCCAGCAGTTCCCAGAACAGTAATGAAAAACTGTTTTTT. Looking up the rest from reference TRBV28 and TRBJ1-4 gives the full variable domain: DVKVTQSSRYLVKRTGEKVFLECVQDMDHENMFWYRQDPGLGLRLIYFSYDVKMKEKGDIPEGYSVSREKKERFSLILESASTNQTSMYLCASSSQNSNEKLFFGSGTQLSVL.

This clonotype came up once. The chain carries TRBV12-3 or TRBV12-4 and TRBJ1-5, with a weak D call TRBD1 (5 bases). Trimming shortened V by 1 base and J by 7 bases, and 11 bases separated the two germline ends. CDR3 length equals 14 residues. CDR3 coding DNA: TGTGCCAGCAGTTTAGTCGGGGAGGGGCAGCCCCAGCATTTT. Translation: CASSLVGEGQPQHF.

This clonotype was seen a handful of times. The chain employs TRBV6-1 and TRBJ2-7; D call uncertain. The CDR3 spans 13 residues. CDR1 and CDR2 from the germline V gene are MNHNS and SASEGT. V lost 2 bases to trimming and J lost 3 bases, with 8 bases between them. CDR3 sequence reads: CASSESTYYEQYF. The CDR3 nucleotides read TGTGCCAGCAGTGAAAGTACTTACTACGAGCAGTACTTC.

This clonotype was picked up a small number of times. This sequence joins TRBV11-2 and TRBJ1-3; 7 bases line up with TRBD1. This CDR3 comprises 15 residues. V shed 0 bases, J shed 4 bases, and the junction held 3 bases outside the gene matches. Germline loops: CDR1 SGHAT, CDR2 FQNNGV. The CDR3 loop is CASSLERDRGNTIYF. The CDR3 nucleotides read TGTGCCAGCAGCTTAGAAAGGGACAGAGGAAACACCATATATTTT.

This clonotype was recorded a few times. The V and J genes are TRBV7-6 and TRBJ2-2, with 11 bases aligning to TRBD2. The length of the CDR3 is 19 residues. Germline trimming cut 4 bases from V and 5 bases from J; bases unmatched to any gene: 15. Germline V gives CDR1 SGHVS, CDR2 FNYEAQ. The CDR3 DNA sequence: TGTGCCAGCAGCTACGAAATACCGACTAGCGGGATAATTACCGGGGAGCTGTTTTTT. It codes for CASSYEIPTSGIITGELFF. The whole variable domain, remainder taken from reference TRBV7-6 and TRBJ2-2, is GAGVSQSPRYKVTKRGQDVALRCDPISGHVSLYWYRQALGQGPEFLTYFNYEAQQDKSGLPNDRFSAERPEGSISTLTIQRTEQRDSAMYRCASSYEIPTSGIITGELFFGEGSRLTVL.

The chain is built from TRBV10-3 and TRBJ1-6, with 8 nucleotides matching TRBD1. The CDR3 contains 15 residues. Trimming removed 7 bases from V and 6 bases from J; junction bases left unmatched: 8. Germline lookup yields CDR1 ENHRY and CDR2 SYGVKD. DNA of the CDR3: TGTGCCATCAACGAAGGACAGGGCGTTAATTCACCCCTCCACTTT. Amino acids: CAINEGQGVNSPLHF.

CDR3 sequence: CASRQYPYEQYV. The CDR3 bases are TGTGCCAGCAGGCAGTACCCCTACGAGCAGTACGTC. The chain uses TRBV27 and TRBJ2-7; D is unresolved. The V and J ends lost 6 bases and 2 bases respectively, with 8 bases between them. The CDR3 length is 12 residues. From germline, CDR1 is MNHEY and CDR2 SMNVEV (reference sequence).

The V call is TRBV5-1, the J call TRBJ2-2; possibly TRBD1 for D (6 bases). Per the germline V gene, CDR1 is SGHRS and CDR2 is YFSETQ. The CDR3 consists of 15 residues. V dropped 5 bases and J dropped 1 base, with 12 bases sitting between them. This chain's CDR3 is CASRPEGENTGELFF. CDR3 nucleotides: TGCGCCAGCAGGCCCGAGGGGGAGAACACCGGGGAGCTGTTTTTT.

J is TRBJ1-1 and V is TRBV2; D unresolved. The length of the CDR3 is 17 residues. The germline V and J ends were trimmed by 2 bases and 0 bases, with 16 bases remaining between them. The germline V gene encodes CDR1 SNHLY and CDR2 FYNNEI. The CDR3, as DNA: TGTGCCAGCAGTGAACGCAAAAAACTACTCATGAACACTGAAGCTTTCTTT. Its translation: CASSERKKLLMNTEAFF.

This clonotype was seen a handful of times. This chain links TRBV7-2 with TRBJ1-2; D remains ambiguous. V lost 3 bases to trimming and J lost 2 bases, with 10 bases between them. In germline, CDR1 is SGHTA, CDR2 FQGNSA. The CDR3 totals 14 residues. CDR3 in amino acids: CASSLKQANYGYTF. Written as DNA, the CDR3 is TGTGCCAGCAGCTTGAAACAAGCGAACTATGGCTACACCTTC. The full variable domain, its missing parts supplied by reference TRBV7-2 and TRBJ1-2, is GAGVSQSPSNKVTEKGKDVELRCDPISGHTALYWYRQSLGQGLEFLIYFQGNSAPDKSGLPSDRFSAERTGGSVSTLTIQRTQQEDSAVYLCASSLKQANYGYTFGSGTRLTVV.

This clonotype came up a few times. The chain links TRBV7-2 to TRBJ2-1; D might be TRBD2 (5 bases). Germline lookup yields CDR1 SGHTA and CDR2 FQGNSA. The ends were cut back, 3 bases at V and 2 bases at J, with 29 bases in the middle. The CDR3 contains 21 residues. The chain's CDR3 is CASSFFTGLGMVSATYNEQFF. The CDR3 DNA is TGTGCCAGCAGCTTTTTCACGGGCCTTGGTATGGTTAGCGCCACCTACAATGAGCAGTTCTTC.

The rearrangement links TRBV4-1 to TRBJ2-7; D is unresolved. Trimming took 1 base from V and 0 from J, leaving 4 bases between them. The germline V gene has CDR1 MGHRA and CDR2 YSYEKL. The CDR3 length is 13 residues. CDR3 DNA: TGCGCCAGCAGCCAAGGCTTCTCCTACGAGCAGTACTTC. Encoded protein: CASSQGFSYEQYF.

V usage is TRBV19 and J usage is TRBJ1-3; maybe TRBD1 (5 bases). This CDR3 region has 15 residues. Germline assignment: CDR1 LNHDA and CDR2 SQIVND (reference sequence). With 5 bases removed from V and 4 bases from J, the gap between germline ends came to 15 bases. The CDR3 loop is CASSATGTEGNTIYF. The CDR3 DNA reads TGTGCCAGTAGTGCCACCGGGACTGAAGGAAACACCATATATTTT.

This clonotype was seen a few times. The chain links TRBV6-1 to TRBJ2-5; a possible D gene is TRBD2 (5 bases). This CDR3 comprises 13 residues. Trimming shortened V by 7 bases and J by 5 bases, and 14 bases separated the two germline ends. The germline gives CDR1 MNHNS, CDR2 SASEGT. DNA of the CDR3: TGTGCCAGCACGGAGTTGAGGAGGGAGACCCAGTACTTC. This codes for CASTELRRETQYF.

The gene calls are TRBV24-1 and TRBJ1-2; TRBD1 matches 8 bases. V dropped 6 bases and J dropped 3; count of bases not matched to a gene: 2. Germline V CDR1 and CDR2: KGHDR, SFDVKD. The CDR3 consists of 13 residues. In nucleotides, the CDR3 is TGTGCCACCAGTCTGGACAGGGACTATGGCTACACCTTC. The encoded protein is CATSLDRDYGYTF.